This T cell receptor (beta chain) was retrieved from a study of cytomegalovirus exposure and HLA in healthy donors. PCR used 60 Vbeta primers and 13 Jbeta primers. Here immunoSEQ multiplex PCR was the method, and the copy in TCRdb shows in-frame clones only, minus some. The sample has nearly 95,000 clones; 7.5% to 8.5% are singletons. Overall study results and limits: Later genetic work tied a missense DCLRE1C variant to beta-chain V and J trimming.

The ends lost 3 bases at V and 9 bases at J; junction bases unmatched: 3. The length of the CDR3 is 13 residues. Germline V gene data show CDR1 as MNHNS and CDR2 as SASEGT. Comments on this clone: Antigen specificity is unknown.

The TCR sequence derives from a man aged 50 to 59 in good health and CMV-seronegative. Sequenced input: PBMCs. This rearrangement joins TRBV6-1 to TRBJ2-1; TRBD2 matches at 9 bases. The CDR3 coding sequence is TGTGCCAGCAGTGAGTCAGCGGGAGGTGAGCAGTTCTTC. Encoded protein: CASSESAGGEQFF.